What follows are 9 T cell receptor beta chains derived from one specimen sequenced in a study of T cell repertoires in cytomegalovirus infection. TCRdb redid the calling of the reads with MiXCR, one entry per CDR3 protein. The data contain nearly 700,000 distinct CDR3 sequences, 30% to 40% of them singletons. For these TCRs, the target antigens are not known. The input for sequencing was cultured PBMCs, taken from culture after CMV antigen stimulation. The receptors were sampled from a human donor in good health (CMV status not recorded). Some clones in this sample may be carry-over from other donors' samples.

This clonotype occurred a few times. V usage is TRBV6-1 and J usage is TRBJ2-2; maybe TRBD1 (5 bases). The CDR3 length is 15 residues. The V end lost 8 bases, the J end lost 0 bases, and 13 bases lay between the germline ends. In germline, CDR1 is MNHNS, CDR2 SASEGT. The DNA of the CDR3 is TGTGCCAGCGCAAGACAGCCGGCGAACACCGGGGAGCTGTTTTTT. Its translation: CASARQPANTGELFF.

The chain carries TRBV5-4 and TRBJ2-5, with 8 bases identical to TRBD1. This CDR3 has 14 residues. Germline assignment: CDR1 SGHNT and CDR2 YYREEE (reference sequence). With 4 bases clipped from V and 5 bases from J, the junction kept 7 bases outside the gene matches. The CDR3 bases are TGTGCCAGCAGCGCAGACAGGGGTGCGGAGACCCAGTACTTC. Residues: CASSADRGAETQYF.

This clonotype was picked up a small number of times. The chain joins TRBV12-3 or TRBV12-4 to TRBJ2-1; D remains ambiguous. V lost 9 bases and J lost 7, with 13 bases in between. The CDR3 has 12 residues. The CDR3 region is CASRVTRNEQFF. The CDR3 DNA sequence: TGTGCCAGTAGAGTTACCCGGAATGAGCAGTTCTTC.

Concerning this clonotype itself: One end of the junction fails to match germline, which may point to a read error. This chain joins TRBV7-2 and TRBJ2-1; 12 nucleotides align to TRBD2. This CDR3 has 20 residues. The germline CDR1 and CDR2 sequences are SGHTA and FQGNSA. This chain's CDR3 is CANSGVTLAGGPSSYNEQFF. The DNA of the CDR3 is TGTGCCAACAGCGGAGTGACGCTAGCGGGAGGGCCAAGCTCCTACAATGAGCAGTTCTTC.

This clonotype has just a few counts. The gene calls are TRBV12-3 or TRBV12-4 and TRBJ2-1; TRBD2 might be the D (5 bases). The CDR3 sequence is 18 residues long. Trimming took 6 bases from V and 0 from J, leaving 21 bases between them. CDR3 DNA: TGTGCCAGCAGGGGCTCGCGGGCTATGAGGGACTCCTACAATGAGCAGTTCTTC. Encoded protein: CASRGSRAMRDSYNEQFF.

The chain carries TRBV12-5 and TRBJ2-1; D is perhaps TRBD1 or TRBD2 (5 bases each). The CDR3 is 14 amino acids. The germline V and J ends were trimmed by 5 bases and 5 bases, with 13 bases remaining between them. The V gene's germline CDR1 is LGHNT and CDR2 FRNRAP. The CDR3 is CASGGPGPDNEQFF. The CDR3 DNA sequence: TGTGCTAGTGGTGGCCCGGGACCTGACAATGAGCAGTTCTTC.

This clonotype has just a few counts. The rearrangement links TRBV28 to TRBJ1-4; no definite D call. Germline values: CDR1 MDHEN, CDR2 SYDVKM. CDR3 length equals 12 residues. The V gene lost 6 bases and the J gene lost 5 bases, with 7 bases spanning the gap. The CDR3 sequence is CASRAANEKLFF. CDR3 bases: TGTGCCAGCAGAGCAGCGAATGAAAAACTGTTTTTT.

The chain joins TRBV5-1 to TRBJ2-5, with D perhaps matching TRBD1 (5 bases). CDR1 and CDR2 from the germline V gene are SGHRS and YFSETQ. The germline V and J ends were trimmed by 4 bases and 2 bases, with 12 bases remaining between them. CDR3 length equals 14 residues. The CDR3: CASSGRQPQETQYF. The DNA for the CDR3 is TGCGCCAGCAGCGGTCGACAGCCACAAGAGACCCAGTACTTC.

The chain uses TRBV7-9 and TRBJ1-2; D is perhaps TRBD1 (5 bases). This CDR3 contains 16 residues. V lost 1 base and J lost 1, with 13 bases in between. CDR1 is SEHNR and CDR2 is FQNEAQ in the germline V gene (reference sequence). CDR3 protein: CASSLGRGAVNYGYTF. The CDR3 DNA reads as TGTGCCAGCAGCTTAGGAAGGGGCGCCGTTAACTATGGCTACACCTTC.